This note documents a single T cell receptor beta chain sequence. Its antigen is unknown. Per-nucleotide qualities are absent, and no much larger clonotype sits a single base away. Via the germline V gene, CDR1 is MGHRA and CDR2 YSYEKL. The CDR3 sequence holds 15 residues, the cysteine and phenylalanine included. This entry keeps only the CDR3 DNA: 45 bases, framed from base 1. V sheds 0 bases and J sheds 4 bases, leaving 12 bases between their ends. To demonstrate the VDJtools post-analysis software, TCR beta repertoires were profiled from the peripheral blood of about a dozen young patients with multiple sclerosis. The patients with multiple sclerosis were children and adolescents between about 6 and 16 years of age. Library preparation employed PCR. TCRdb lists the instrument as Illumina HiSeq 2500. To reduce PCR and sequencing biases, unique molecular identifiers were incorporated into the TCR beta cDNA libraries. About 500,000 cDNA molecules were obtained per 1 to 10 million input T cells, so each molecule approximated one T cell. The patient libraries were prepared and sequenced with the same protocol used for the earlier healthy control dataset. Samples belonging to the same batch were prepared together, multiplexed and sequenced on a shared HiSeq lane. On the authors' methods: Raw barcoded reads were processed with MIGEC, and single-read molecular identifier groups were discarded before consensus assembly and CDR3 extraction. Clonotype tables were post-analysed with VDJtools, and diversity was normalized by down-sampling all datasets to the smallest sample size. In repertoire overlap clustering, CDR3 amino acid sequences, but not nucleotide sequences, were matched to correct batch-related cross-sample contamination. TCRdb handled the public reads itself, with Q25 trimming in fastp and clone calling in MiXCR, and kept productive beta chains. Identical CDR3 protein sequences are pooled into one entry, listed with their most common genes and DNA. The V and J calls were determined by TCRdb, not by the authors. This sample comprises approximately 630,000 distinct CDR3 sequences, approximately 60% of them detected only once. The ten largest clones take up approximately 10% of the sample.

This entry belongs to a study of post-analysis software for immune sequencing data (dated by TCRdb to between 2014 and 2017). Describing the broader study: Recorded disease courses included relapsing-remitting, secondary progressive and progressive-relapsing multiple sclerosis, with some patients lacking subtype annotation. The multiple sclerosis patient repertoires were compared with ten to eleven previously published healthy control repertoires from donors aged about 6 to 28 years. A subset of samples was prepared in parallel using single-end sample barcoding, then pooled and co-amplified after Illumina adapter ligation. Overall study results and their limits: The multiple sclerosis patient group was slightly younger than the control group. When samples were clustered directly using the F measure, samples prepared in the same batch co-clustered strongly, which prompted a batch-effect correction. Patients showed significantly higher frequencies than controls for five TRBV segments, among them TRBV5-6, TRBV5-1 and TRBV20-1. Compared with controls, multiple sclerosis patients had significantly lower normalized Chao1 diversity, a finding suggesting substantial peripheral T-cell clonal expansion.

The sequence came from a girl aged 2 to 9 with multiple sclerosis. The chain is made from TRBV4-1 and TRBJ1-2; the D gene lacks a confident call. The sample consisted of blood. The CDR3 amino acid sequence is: CASSQEVVKPYGYTF. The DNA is TGCGCCAGCAGCCAAGAGGTAGTGAAGCCCTATGGCTACACCTTC.